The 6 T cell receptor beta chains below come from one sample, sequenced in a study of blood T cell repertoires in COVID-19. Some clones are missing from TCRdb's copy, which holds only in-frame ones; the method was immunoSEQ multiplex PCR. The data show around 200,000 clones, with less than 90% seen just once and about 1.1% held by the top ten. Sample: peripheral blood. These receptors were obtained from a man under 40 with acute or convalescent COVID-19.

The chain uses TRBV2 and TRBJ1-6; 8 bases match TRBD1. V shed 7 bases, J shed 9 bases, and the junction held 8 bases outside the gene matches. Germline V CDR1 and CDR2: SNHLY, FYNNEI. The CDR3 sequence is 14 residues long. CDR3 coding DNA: TGTGCCAGCACAGAATTAACAGGGGGTTCACCCCTCCACTTT. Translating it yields CASTELTGGSPLHF.

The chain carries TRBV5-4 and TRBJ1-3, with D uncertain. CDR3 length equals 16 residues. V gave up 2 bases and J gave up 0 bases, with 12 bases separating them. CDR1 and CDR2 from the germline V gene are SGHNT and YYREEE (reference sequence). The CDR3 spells CASSLAPKSSGNTIYF. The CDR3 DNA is TGTGCCAGCAGCTTAGCACCTAAGAGCTCTGGAAACACCATATATTTT.

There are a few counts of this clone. Written as DNA, the CDR3 is TGTGCCAGCAGCTTAGCGAGAGGGACAGGGAATGGCTACACCTTC. Translation: CASSLARGTGNGYTF. This rearrangement joins TRBV7-8 to TRBJ1-2, with TRBD1 matching 9 bases. Germline CDR1 is SGHVS and CDR2 is FQNEAQ. J gave up 6 bases and V 0 bases, and 5 bases lay outside the gene matches. This CDR3 has 15 amino acids. The complete variable domain, with remaining parts taken from reference TRBV7-8 and TRBJ1-2, reads GAGVSQSPRYKVAKRGQDVALRCDPISGHVSLFWYQQALGQGPEFLTYFQNEAQLDKSGLPSDRFFAERPEGSVSTLKIQRTQQEDSAVYLCASSLARGTGNGYTFGSGTRLTVV.

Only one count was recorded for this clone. CDR3 residues: CSVGGRGTGFAYEQYF. The CDR3 coding sequence is TGCAGCGTGGGGGGACGAGGGACAGGGTTTGCCTACGAGCAGTACTTC. This rearrangement joins TRBV29-1 to TRBJ2-7; 9 bases are shared with TRBD1. CDR1 and CDR2 (germline): SQVTM, ANQGSEA. Trimming at V came to 6 bases and at J to 2 bases, leaving 14 bases not matched to a gene. The CDR3 extends over 16 amino acids.

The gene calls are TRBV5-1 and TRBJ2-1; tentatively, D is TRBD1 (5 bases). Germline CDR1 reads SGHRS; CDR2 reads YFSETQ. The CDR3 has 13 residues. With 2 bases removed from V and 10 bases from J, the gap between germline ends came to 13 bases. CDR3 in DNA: TGCGCCAGCAGCTTTTCAGGGCAGGGCGAGCAGTTCTTC. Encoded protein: CASSFSGQGEQFF.

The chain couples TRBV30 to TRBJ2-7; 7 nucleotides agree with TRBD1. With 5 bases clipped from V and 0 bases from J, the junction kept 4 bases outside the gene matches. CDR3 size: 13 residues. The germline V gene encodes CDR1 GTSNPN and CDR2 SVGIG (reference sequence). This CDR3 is CAWGTAISYEQYF. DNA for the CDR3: TGTGCCTGGGGGACAGCTATCTCCTACGAGCAGTACTTC.